The subject of this entry is one T cell receptor beta chain. Its antigen is not identified. Relapses following autologous stem cell transplantation were seen in all patients, with brentuximab vedotin exposure varying. Profiling relied on immunoSEQ multiplex PCR, and the TCRdb table lists in-frame clones only, not all of them. The table lists more than 10,000 clones, 60% to 80% of them singletons. The V gene's germline CDR1 is MGHDK and CDR2 SYGVNS. The ends were cut back, 4 bases at V and 5 bases at J, with 11 bases in the middle. CDR3 length: 13 residues. The sample belongs to a study of PD-1 blockade in classical Hodgkin lymphoma. Notes on the study in general: Relapsed/refractory patients reportedly had the lowest baseline TCR diversity, below newly diagnosed patients, who were below healthy donors. Significant TCR diversity gains by C4D1 occurred in CD4+ but not CD8+ cells.

Here the sequenced sample was peripheral blood mononuclear cells (PBMCs), taken before the second cycle of nivolumab. This TCR was sampled from a human donor with classical Hodgkin lymphoma. The rearrangement uses TRBV25-1 and TRBJ1-1; D not resolved. The chain's CDR3 is CASSGSGKTEAFF. The CDR3 coding sequence is TGTGCCAGCAGTGGAAGCGGGAAGACTGAAGCTTTCTTT.